This T cell receptor (beta chain) appears in the sequencing data of a study of T cell responses to AZD1222 COVID-19 vaccine. The overall study: Analyses pooled second doses at about 4 or about 12 weeks. Study-wide results and limits: Spike-specific TCR breadth and depth went up after people got two AZD1222 doses. There were repertoire samples only from the period after the peak T cell response. The span of vaccine-associated CD4 TCRs extended across spike, with dominance at 160-218 and 743-854.

The data were produced by immunoSEQ multiplex PCR, yet TCRdb's version contains in-frame clones alone and is incomplete. The sample yields around 120,000 clones, 70% to 85% seen once. A few counts support this clone. Antigen specificity is unknown. V lost 5 bases and J lost 3, with 8 bases in between. The CDR3 length is 12 residues. The V gene's germline CDR1 is SEHNR and CDR2 FQNEAQ (reference sequence). V and J are TRBV7-9 and TRBJ2-7; D is ambiguous. Sequenced here: peripheral blood, sampled on day 0 of AZD1222 vaccination. This sequence originates from an adult in good health. The CDR3 sequence is CASSPHSYEQYF. In DNA form, the CDR3 reads TGTGCCAGCAGCCCTCATAGCTACGAGCAGTACTTC.